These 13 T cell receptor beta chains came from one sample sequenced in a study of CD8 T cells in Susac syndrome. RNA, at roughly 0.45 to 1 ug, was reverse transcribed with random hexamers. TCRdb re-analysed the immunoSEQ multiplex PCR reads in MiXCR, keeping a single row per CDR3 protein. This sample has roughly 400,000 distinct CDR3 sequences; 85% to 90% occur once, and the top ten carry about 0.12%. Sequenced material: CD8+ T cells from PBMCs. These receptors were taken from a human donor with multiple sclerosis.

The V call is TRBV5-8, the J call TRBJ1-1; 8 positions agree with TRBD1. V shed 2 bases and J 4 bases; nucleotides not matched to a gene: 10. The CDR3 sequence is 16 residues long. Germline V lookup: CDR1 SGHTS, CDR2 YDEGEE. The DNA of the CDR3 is TGTGCCAGCAGCTTATCGACAGGGGAAGGTCGCACTGAAGCTTTCTTT. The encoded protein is CASSLSTGEGRTEAFF. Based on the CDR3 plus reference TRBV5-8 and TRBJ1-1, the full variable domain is EAGVTQSPTHLIKTRGQQATLRCSPISGHTSVYWYQQALGLGLQFLLWYDEGEERNRGNFPPRFSGRQFPNYSSELNVNALELEDSALYLCASSLSTGEGRTEAFFGQGTRLTVV.

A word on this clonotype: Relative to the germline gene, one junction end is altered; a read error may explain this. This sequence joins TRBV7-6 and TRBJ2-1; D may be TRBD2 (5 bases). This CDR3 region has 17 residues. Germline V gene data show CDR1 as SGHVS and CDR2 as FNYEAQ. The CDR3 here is CASSFLSSPVYYDEQFF. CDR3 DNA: TGTGCCAGCAGCTTTTTGTCTAGCCCAGTTTACTACGATGAGCAGTTCTTC.

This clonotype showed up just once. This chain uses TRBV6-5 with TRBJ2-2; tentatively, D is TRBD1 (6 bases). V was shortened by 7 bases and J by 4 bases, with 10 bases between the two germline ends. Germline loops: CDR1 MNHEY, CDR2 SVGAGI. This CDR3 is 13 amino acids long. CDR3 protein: CASTQGPTGELFF. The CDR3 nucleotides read TGTGCCAGCACCCAGGGGCCCACCGGGGAGCTGTTTTTT.

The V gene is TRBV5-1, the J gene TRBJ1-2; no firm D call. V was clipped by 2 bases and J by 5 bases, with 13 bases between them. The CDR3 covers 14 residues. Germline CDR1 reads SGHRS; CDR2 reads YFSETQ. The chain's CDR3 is CASSLGPPSYGYTF. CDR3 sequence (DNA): TGCGCCAGCAGCTTAGGGCCACCGTCATATGGCTACACCTTC.

The CDR3 loop is CASSQETIGSYEQYF. As DNA, the CDR3 is TGTGCCAGCAGCCAAGAGACGATAGGCTCCTACGAGCAGTACTTC. The rearrangement links TRBV7-9 to TRBJ2-7, with unresolved D. The V gene lost 5 bases and the J gene lost 0 bases, with 14 bases spanning the gap. Per germline, CDR1 SEHNR and CDR2 FQNEAQ (reference sequence). The CDR3 consists of 15 residues.

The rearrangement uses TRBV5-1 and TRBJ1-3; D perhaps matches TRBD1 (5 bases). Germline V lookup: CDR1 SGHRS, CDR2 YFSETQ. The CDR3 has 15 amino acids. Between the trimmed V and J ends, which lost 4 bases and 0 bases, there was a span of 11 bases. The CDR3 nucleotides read TGCGCCAGCAGCCCAACAGGAAGCTCTGGAAACACCATATATTTT. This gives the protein CASSPTGSSGNTIYF.

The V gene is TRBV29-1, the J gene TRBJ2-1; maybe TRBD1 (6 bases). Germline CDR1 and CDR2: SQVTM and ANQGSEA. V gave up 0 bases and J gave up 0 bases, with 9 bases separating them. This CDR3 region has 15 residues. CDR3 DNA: TGCAGCGTTGAAGATGGACAGTTCTCCTACAATGAGCAGTTCTTC. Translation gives CSVEDGQFSYNEQFF.

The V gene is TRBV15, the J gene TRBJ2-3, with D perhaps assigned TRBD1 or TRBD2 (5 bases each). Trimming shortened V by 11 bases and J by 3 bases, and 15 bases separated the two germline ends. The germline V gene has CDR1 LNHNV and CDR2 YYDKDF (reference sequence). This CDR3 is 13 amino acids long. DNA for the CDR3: TGTGCCTCCGGGACGGACCTTACAGATACGCAGTATTTT. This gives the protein CASGTDLTDTQYF.

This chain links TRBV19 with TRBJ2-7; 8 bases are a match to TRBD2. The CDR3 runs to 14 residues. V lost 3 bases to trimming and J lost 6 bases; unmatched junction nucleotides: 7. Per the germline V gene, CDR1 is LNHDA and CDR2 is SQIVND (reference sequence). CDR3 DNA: TGTGCCAGTAGTATCAGAGCGGGGGATTCCGAGCAGTACTTC. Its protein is CASSIRAGDSEQYF.

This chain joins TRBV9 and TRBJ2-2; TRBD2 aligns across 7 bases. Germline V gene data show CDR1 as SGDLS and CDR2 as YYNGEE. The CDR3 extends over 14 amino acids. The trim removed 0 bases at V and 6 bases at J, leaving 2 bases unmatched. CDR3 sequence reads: CASSVEGGAGELFF. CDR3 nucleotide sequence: TGTGCCAGCAGCGTAGAGGGAGGGGCCGGGGAGCTGTTTTTT.

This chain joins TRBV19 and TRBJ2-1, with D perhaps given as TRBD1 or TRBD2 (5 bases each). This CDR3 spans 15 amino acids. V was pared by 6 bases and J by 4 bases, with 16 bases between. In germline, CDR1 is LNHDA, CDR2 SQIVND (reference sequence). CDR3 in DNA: TGTGCCAGTAGCCCCTATGGGGGTCTTTACAATGAGCAGTTCTTC. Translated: CASSPYGGLYNEQFF.

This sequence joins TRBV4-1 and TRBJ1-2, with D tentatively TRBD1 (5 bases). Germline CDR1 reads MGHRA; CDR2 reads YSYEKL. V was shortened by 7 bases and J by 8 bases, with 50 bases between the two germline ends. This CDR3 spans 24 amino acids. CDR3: CASTQAGRPPGVELVGVPLYGYTF. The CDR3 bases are TGCGCCAGCACGCAAGCGGGAAGACCACCGGGAGTCGAATTGGTAGGGGTACCTCTATACGGCTACACCTTC.

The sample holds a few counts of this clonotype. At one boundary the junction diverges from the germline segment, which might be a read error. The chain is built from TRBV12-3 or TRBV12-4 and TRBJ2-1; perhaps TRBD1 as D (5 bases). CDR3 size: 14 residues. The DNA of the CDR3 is TGTGCCAGCAGCTTAGACAGCTCCTACAATGAGCAGTTCTTC. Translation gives CASSLDSSYNEQFF.